This T cell receptor (beta chain) was documented in a study of T cells in localized non-small cell lung cancer. Method: immunoSEQ multiplex PCR; TCRdb's copy keeps in-frame clones and lacks some. This table has fewer than 45,000 clones, roughly 80% appearing once. Germline V lookup: CDR1 LNHDA, CDR2 SQIVND (reference sequence). Trimming pared 7 bases from V and 1 base from J, leaving 13 bases between. This CDR3 is 14 amino acids long. This clone showed up just once. The TCR originated in an older male donor with stage III squamous cell lung carcinoma. The chain uses TRBV19 and TRBJ1-1; D is unclear. The sequencing here drew on peripheral blood, taken before any cancer treatment. Here the CDR3 reads CASIAPTGNTEAFF. The CDR3 DNA reads TGTGCCAGTATAGCACCGACGGGGAACACTGAAGCTTTCTTT.